The 24 T cell receptor beta chains listed next were all sequenced from one sample in a study of blood T cell repertoires in COVID-19. The table came from immunoSEQ multiplex PCR; TCRdb's copy has only in-frame clones and leaves some out. The sample has more than 200,000 clones; more than 75% are singletons. The sample was PBMCs or T cells enriched from blood (not recorded which). The receptors here all came from a man under 40 in a cohort exposed to, infected with or recovered from COVID-19 (not recorded which).

V usage is TRBV18 and J usage is TRBJ1-2, with D uncertain. The CDR3 sequence is 13 residues long. Trimming left V 2 bases short and J 1 base short, with 5 bases between. CDR1 and CDR2 from the germline V gene are KGHSH and LQKENI. CDR3 in DNA: TGTGCCAGCTCACCAGGCAGTAACTATGGCTACACCTTC. This sequence encodes CASSPGSNYGYTF.

This chain joins TRBV11-3 and TRBJ2-1; TRBD2 matches at 14 bases. Germline V gene sequence: CDR1 SGHNT, CDR2 YENEEA. The CDR3 is 18 residues long. The junction had 11 bases not matched to a gene; V was cut back by 5 bases and J by 5 bases. CDR3 protein: CASSPGTSGRGVDNEQFF. The CDR3 bases are TGTGCCAGCAGCCCGGGGACTAGCGGGAGAGGGGTGGACAATGAGCAGTTCTTC.

This clone was picked up one time. Sequence at one end of the junction differs from germline and may be a read error. The V and J genes are TRBV7-7 and TRBJ2-5; the match to TRBD1 covers 9 bases. Per germline, CDR1 SSHAT and CDR2 FNYEAQ (reference sequence). This CDR3 region has 14 residues. The CDR3 bases are TGTGCTAGCAGCTTAGGGACAGGGCCGGAGACCCAGTACTTC. Translating gives CASSLGTGPETQYF.

V is TRBV27 and J is TRBJ2-2, with TRBD2 identical over 11 bases. Germline-derived CDR1 and CDR2 are MNHEY and SMNVEV (reference sequence). The CDR3 sequence is 18 residues long. The V and J ends lost 2 bases and 5 bases, in that order; junction bases with no gene match: 10. The CDR3 sequence is CASSLLASGGPGTGELFF. In DNA form, the CDR3 reads TGTGCCAGCAGTTTACTAGCTAGCGGGGGGCCGGGAACCGGGGAGCTGTTTTTT.

The chain joins TRBV9 to TRBJ2-5, with D tentatively TRBD2 (5 bases). V was cut by 4 bases and J by 2 bases, with 12 bases left in between. Per the germline V gene, CDR1 is SGDLS and CDR2 is YYNGEE. CDR3 length: 14 amino acids. DNA for the CDR3: TGTGCCAGCAGCTTAGGTGGCGGGCAAGAGACCCAGTACTTC. Encoded protein: CASSLGGGQETQYF. Full variable domain (missing parts from reference TRBV9 and TRBJ2-5): DSGVTQTPKHLITATGQRVTLRCSPRSGDLSVYWYQQSLDQGLQFLIQYYNGEERAKGNILERFSAQQFPDLHSELNLSSLELGDSALYFCASSLGGGQETQYFGPGTRLLVL.

The chain links TRBV18 to TRBJ1-2, with D perhaps matching TRBD1 (5 bases). This CDR3 comprises 16 residues. Per the germline V gene, CDR1 is KGHSH and CDR2 is LQKENI. Between the trimmed V and J ends, which lost 3 bases and 7 bases, there was a span of 21 bases. The CDR3 loop reads CASSPLPVWDSGGYTF. Here the CDR3 DNA reads TGTGCCAGCTCACCGCTCCCGGTATGGGACTCGGGTGGCTACACCTTC. Together with reference TRBV18 and TRBJ1-2, the CDR3 gives the full variable domain: NAGVMQNPRHLVRRRGQEARLRCSPMKGHSHVYWYRQLPEEGLKFMVYLQKENIIDESGMPKERFSAEFPKEGPSILRIQQVVRGDSAAYFCASSPLPVWDSGGYTFGSGTRLTVV.

For this clone: A read error may produce the germline difference seen at one junction end. The rearrangement links TRBV7-7 to TRBJ2-7; TRBD2 agrees at 9 bases. CDR1 and CDR2 from the germline V gene are SSHAT and FNYEAQ (reference sequence). The CDR3 sequence is 15 residues long. CDR3 sequence (DNA): TGTGCTAGCAGCTTAGCGGCGGGAGGGATCTACGAGCAGTACTTC. As protein: CASSLAAGGIYEQYF.

Turning to this clone: Germline is not matched at one junction end, which may reflect a read error. The CDR3 DNA follows: TGTGCCAGCAGCTTAGGTCTAGGCAGGAGGGTCTTC. It encodes CASSLGLGRRVF. This sequence joins TRBV5-6 and TRBJ2-1, with a possible D match to TRBD2 (6 bases). CDR3 length equals 12 residues. The germline V gene has CDR1 SGHDT and CDR2 YYEEEE.

In its sample, this clone was seen once. The chain couples TRBV7-2 to TRBJ2-7; TRBD2 matches at 8 bases. Looked up from germline, CDR1 is SGHTA and CDR2 is FQGNSA. The V and J ends lost 2 bases and 7 bases, in that order; junction bases with no gene match: 10. The CDR3 length is 15 residues. The CDR3 loop is CASSLSGGQGTEQYF. The DNA for the CDR3 is TGTGCCAGCAGCTTATCGGGAGGGCAGGGGACTGAGCAGTACTTC.

The rearrangement joins TRBV4-2 to TRBJ2-7, with 8 bases fitting TRBD1. Germline V gene data show CDR1 as LGHNA and CDR2 as YNFKEQ. V was clipped by 1 base and J by 6 bases; unmatched bases: 5. The CDR3 consists of 14 residues. In DNA form, the CDR3 reads TGTGCCAGCAGCCAAGGAAACAGGGGGTTCGAGCAGTACTTC. Encoded protein: CASSQGNRGFEQYF.

The chain has TRBV4-2 and TRBJ1-3; 7 positions agree with TRBD1. This CDR3 has 15 amino acids. CDR1 LGHNA and CDR2 YNFKEQ come from the germline V gene. The J segment lost 4 bases and the V segment lost 2 bases, leaving 5 bases of the junction unmatched. In DNA form, the CDR3 reads TGTGCCAGCAGCCAACGGGACAGCGGCGGAAACACCATATATTTT. Its translation: CASSQRDSGGNTIYF.

The chain has TRBV10-3 and TRBJ1-2; 9 bases fit TRBD1. With V trimmed by 6 bases and J by 6 bases, 5 bases remained unmatched. This CDR3 is built from 13 residues. Germline loops: CDR1 ENHRY, CDR2 SYGVKD. CDR3 amino acids: CAIRGRQGDGYTF. CDR3 DNA: TGTGCCATCAGGGGACGACAGGGGGATGGCTACACCTTC.

The V call is TRBV18, the J call TRBJ2-1, with a tentative D call TRBD1 (6 bases). V was cut by 0 bases and J by 4 bases, with 13 bases left in between. Germline assignment: CDR1 KGHSH and CDR2 LQKENI. The CDR3 sequence is 16 residues long. The CDR3 nucleotides read TGTGCCAGCTCACCACCGCAGGGGTTTTTGTACAATGAGCAGTTCTTC. It translates to CASSPPQGFLYNEQFF.

This rearrangement joins TRBV9 to TRBJ2-7; the match to TRBD1 covers 11 bases. The CDR3 covers 15 residues. Unmatched junction bases numbered 7, after V lost 2 bases and J lost 6 bases. In germline, CDR1 is SGDLS, CDR2 YYNGEE. The CDR3 loop is CASSVSWDRGAEQYF. The DNA for the CDR3 is TGTGCCAGCAGCGTCAGTTGGGACAGGGGGGCCGAGCAGTACTTC.

This chain uses TRBV11-3 with TRBJ1-6, with D unclear. This CDR3 spans 18 amino acids. Germline values: CDR1 SGHNT, CDR2 YENEEA. The V end lost 1 base, the J end lost 0 bases, and 13 bases lay between the germline ends. CDR3 amino acids: CASSLVRPESSYNSPLHF. The CDR3 nucleotides are TGTGCCAGCAGCTTAGTCCGGCCGGAGAGCTCCTATAATTCACCCCTCCACTTT.

The J gene is TRBJ1-4, the V gene TRBV9, with TRBD1 identical over 7 bases. V lost 3 bases and J lost 5; bases outside the gene matches: 7. This CDR3 is 15 amino acids long. Germline CDR1 reads SGDLS; CDR2 reads YYNGEE. The CDR3 protein is CASSANSGGNEKLFF. CDR3 bases: TGTGCCAGCAGCGCGAATTCAGGGGGAAATGAAAAACTGTTTTTT.

V usage is TRBV18 and J usage is TRBJ1-4; the D gene is possibly TRBD1 (5 bases). This CDR3 has 15 amino acids. Trimming took 2 bases from V and 7 from J, leaving 14 bases between them. CDR1 is KGHSH and CDR2 is LQKENI in the germline V gene. The CDR3 reads CASSPRQGVAEKLFF. The DNA for the CDR3 is TGTGCCAGCTCACCAAGGCAGGGCGTAGCTGAAAAACTGTTTTTT.

The chain carries TRBV6-5 and TRBJ1-6; D is undetermined. V was cut by 2 bases and J by 10 bases, with 15 bases left in between. CDR1 is MNHEY, CDR2 SVGAGI, per germline. This CDR3 is built from 15 residues. CDR3 nucleotide sequence: TGTGCCAGCAGTTACACGGAGTTATCTGAGTCACCCCTCCACTTT. Encoded protein: CASSYTELSESPLHF.

The chain joins TRBV18 to TRBJ2-5, with 8 bases identical to TRBD1. Germline loops: CDR1 KGHSH, CDR2 LQKENI. The CDR3 loop spans 13 amino acids. The trim removed 4 bases at V and 3 bases at J, leaving 1 base unmatched. The CDR3 protein is CASSLGQEETQYF. CDR3 sequence (DNA): TGTGCCAGCTCACTGGGACAGGAAGAGACCCAGTACTTC.

Here the CDR3 reads CASSFDRRKDQPQHF. CDR3 nucleotides: TGTGCCAGCAGTTTTGACAGAAGGAAAGATCAGCCCCAGCATTTT. The rearrangement uses TRBV27 and TRBJ1-5, with a tentative D call TRBD1 (5 bases). Trimming left V 3 bases short and J 5 bases short, with 14 bases between. The CDR3 runs 15 residues. Per germline, CDR1 MNHEY and CDR2 SMNVEV (reference sequence).

This chain joins TRBV7-3 and TRBJ2-1, with 14 bases lining up with TRBD2. Trimming at V came to 2 bases and at J to 10 bases, leaving 13 bases not matched to a gene. The CDR3 covers 18 residues. Germline V gene lookup returns CDR1 SGHTA and CDR2 FQGTGA. The CDR3 DNA sequence: TGTGCCAGCAGCTTAGCCCCCACGGGACTAGCGGGAGAGGGGGAGCAGTTCTTC. Translation: CASSLAPTGLAGEGEQFF.

This chain links TRBV27 with TRBJ2-7; 10 nucleotides match TRBD1. Looked up from germline, CDR1 is MNHEY and CDR2 is SMNVEV (reference sequence). V was clipped by 3 bases and J by 5 bases; unmatched bases: 4. This CDR3 has 14 residues. The CDR3 reads CASSFTDRGNEQYF. DNA of the CDR3: TGTGCCAGCAGTTTCACGGACAGGGGGAACGAGCAGTACTTC.

The CDR3 loop reads CSVGGSGSSYEQYF. The CDR3 DNA reads TGCAGCGTTGGAGGTAGCGGGAGCTCCTACGAGCAGTACTTC. The chain couples TRBV29-1 to TRBJ2-7; TRBD2 matches at 9 bases. The germline gives CDR1 SQVTM, CDR2 ANQGSEA. The CDR3 has 14 amino acids. The V and J ends lost 4 bases and 0 bases, in that order; junction bases with no gene match: 4.

The chain couples TRBV2 to TRBJ1-2; TRBD1 matches at 8 bases. Germline assignment: CDR1 SNHLY and CDR2 FYNNEI. V lost 6 bases to trimming and J lost 2 bases; unmatched junction nucleotides: 11. The CDR3 spans 16 residues. DNA for the CDR3: TGTGCCAGCAGCCCGTGGACAGGGACTCCCAACTATGGCTACACCTTC. Its translation: CASSPWTGTPNYGYTF.